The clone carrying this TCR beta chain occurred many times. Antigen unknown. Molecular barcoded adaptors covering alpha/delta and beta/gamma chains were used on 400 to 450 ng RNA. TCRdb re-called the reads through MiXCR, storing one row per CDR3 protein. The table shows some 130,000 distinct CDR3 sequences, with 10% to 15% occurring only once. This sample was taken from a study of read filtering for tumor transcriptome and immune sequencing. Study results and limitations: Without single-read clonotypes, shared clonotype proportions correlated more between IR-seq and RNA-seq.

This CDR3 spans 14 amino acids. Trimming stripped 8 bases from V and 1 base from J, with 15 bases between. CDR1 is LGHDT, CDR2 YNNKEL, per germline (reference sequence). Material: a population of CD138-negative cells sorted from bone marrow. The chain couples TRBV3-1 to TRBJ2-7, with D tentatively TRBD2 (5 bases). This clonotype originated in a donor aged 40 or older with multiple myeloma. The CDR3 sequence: CASGGPPQSYEQYF. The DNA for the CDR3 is TGTGCCAGCGGAGGACCCCCTCAGTCCTACGAGCAGTACTTC.